This T cell receptor (beta chain) originates from a study of blood T cell repertoires in COVID-19. The wider study: Nucleic acid was either cDNA or gDNA, and it came from T cells, B-cell-depleted T cells, or PBMCs.

Original processing notes: Amplified reference gene primers provided the basis for estimating nucleated cell counts. The assay was immunoSEQ multiplex PCR, and TCRdb's table has in-frame clones only and misses some. V and J calls and clone size are given by that table; D and trimming were obtained from the DNA. This table has roughly 380,000 clones, over 75% appearing once. The Seattle patients, enrolled during active infection, were followed longitudinally. Deletions cut 6 bases from V and 5 bases from J, with 9 bases between. Germline lookup yields CDR1 SGHNT and CDR2 YYREEE (reference sequence). This CDR3 has 11 amino acids.

The receptor was isolated from a middle-aged woman with COVID-19, enrolled during active disease. Sample: peripheral blood. The V call is TRBV5-4, the J call TRBJ2-7; no definite D call. Written as DNA, the CDR3 is TGTGCCAGCATCAGACTGCACGAGCAGTACTTC. Encoded protein: CASIRLHEQYF.